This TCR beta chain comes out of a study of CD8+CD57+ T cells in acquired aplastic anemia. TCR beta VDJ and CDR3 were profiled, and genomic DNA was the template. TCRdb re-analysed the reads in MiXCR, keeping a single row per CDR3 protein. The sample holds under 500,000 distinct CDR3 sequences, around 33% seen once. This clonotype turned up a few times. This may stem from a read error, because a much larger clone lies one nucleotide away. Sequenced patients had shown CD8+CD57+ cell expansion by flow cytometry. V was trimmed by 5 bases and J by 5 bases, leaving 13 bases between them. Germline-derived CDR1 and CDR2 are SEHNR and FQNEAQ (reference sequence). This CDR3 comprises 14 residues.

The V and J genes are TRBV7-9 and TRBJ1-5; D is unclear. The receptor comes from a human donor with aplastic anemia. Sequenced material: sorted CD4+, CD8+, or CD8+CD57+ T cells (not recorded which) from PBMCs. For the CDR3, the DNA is TGTGCCAGCAGCGTCGAGGACCGCGATCAGCCCCAGCATTTT. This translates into CASSVEDRDQPQHF. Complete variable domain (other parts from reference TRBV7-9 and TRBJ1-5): DTGVSQNPRHKITKRGQNVTFRCDPISEHNRLYWYRQTLGQGPEFLTYFQNEAQLEKSRLLSDRFSAERPKGSFSTLEIQRTEQGDSAMYLCASSVEDRDQPQHFGDGTRLSIL.